The source of this T cell receptor beta chain is a study of blood T cell repertoires in COVID-19. Overall study: The cDNA or gDNA used as material had been derived from T cells, B-cell-depleted T cells, or PBMCs.

In the original analysis: Estimates of nucleated cell counts were drawn from the amplification of reference gene primers. Measured with immunoSEQ multiplex PCR; TCRdb has only the in-frame clones, and not every one. Clone size and the V and J calls come from that table; the DNA yielded D and trimming. The table lists around 300,000 clones, roughly nine tenths of them singletons. During active infection, Seattle patients enrolled and were then monitored through disease. This CDR3 region has 15 residues. Trimming took off 5 bases at V and 1 base at J, with 12 bases between the two ends. Germline V gene data show CDR1 as MDHEN and CDR2 as SYDVKM.

Sequenced material: peripheral blood. The V gene is TRBV28, the J gene TRBJ1-5; possible D gene TRBD1, 6 bases. This clonotype was sampled from a woman aged 25 to 39 with COVID-19, enrolled during active disease. The CDR3, as DNA: TGTGCCAGCAGTCGCATAACAGGGAGCAATCAGCCCCAGCATTTT. It yields the protein CASSRITGSNQPQHF.